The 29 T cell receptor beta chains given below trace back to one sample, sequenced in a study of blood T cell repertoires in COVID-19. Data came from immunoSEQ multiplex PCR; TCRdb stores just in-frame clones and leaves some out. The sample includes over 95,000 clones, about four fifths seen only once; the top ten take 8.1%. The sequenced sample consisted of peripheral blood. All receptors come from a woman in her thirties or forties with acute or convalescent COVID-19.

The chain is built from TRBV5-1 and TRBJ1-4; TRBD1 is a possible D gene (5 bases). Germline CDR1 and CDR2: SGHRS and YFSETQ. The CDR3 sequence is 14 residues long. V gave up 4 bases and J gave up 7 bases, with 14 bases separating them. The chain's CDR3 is CASSRLGGSEKLFF. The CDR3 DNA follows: TGCGCCAGCAGCCGGCTGGGGGGAAGTGAAAAACTGTTTTTT.

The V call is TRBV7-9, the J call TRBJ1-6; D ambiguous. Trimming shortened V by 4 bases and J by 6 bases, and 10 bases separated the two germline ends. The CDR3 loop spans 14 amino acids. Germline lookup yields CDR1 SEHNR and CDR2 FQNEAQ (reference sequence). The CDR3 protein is CASSSEGINSPLHF. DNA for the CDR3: TGTGCCAGCAGCTCGGAGGGTATTAATTCACCCCTCCACTTT.

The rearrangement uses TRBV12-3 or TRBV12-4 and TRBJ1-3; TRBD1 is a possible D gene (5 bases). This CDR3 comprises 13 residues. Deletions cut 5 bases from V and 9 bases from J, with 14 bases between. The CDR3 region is CASSLGFGGTIYF. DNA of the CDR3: TGTGCCAGCAGTCTGGGTTTCGGGGGCACCATATATTTT.

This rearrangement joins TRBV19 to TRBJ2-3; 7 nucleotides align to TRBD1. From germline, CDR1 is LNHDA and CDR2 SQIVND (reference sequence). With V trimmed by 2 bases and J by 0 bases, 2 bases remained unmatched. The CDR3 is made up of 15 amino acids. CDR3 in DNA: TGTGCCAGTAGTATAAGGACAGGCAGCACAGATACGCAGTATTTT. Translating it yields CASSIRTGSTDTQYF.

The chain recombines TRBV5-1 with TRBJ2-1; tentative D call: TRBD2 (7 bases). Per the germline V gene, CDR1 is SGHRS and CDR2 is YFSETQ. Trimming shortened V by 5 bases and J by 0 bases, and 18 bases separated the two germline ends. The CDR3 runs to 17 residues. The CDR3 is CASRPTGGTSSYNEQFF. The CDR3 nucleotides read TGCGCCAGCAGACCGACGGGGGGCACTAGCTCCTACAATGAGCAGTTCTTC.

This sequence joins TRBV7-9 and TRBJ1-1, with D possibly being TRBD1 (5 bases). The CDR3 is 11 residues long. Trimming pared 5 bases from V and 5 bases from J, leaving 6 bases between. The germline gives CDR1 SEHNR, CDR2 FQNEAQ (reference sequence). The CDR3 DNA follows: TGTGCCAGCAGCCAGGGTACTGAAGCTTTCTTT. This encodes CASSQGTEAFF.

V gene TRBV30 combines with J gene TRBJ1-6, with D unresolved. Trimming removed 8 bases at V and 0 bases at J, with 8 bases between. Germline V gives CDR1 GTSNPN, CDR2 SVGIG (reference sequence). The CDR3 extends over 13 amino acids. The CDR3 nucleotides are TGTGCCGTGGGCAGCTCCTATAATTCACCCCTCCACTTT. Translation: CAVGSSYNSPLHF.

This CDR3 reads CASSLYGWRMNTEAFF. The DNA for the CDR3 is TGTGCCAGCAGTTTATATGGTTGGCGGATGAACACTGAAGCTTTCTTT. The chain employs TRBV27 and TRBJ1-1; no reliable D call. This CDR3 comprises 16 residues. Germline CDR1 reads MNHEY; CDR2 reads SMNVEV (reference sequence). The germline V and J ends were trimmed by 1 base and 0 bases, with 12 bases remaining between them.

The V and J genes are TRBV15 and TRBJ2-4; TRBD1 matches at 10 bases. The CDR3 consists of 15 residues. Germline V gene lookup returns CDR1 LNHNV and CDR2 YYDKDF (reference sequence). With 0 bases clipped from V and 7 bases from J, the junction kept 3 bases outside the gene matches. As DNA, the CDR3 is TGTGCCACCAGCAGAGATGGACAGGGGGTGAACATTCAGTACTTC. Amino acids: CATSRDGQGVNIQYF.

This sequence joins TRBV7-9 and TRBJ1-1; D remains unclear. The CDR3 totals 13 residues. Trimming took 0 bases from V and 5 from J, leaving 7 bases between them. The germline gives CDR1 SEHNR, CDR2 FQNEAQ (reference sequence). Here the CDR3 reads CASSLAQSTEAFF. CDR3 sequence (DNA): TGTGCCAGCAGCTTAGCGCAGTCTACTGAAGCTTTCTTT.

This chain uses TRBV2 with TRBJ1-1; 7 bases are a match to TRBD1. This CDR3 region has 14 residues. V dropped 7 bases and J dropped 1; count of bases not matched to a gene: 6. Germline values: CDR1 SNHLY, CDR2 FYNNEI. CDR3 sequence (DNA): TGTGCCAGCAAATTAGGGACAGCGAACACTGAAGCTTTCTTT. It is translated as CASKLGTANTEAFF.

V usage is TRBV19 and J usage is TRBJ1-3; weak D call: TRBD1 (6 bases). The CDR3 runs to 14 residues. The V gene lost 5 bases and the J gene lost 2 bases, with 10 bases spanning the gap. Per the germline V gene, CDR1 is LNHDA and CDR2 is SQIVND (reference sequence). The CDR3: CASSSQGTGNTIYF. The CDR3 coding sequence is TGTGCCAGTAGTTCACAGGGCACTGGAAACACCATATATTTT.

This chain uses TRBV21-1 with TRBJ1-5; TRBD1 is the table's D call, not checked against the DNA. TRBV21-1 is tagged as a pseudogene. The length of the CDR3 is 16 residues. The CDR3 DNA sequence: TGTGCCAGCAGCAAAGTAGGACAGGGGGAACGGGAGCCCCAGCATTTT. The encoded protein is CASSKVGQGEREPQHF.

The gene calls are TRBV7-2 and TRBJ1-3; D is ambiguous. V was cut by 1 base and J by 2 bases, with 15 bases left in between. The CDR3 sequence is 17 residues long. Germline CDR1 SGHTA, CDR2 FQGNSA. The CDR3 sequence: CASSLVARGGTGNTIYF. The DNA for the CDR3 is TGTGCCAGCAGCTTAGTTGCTCGGGGAGGAACTGGAAACACCATATATTTT.

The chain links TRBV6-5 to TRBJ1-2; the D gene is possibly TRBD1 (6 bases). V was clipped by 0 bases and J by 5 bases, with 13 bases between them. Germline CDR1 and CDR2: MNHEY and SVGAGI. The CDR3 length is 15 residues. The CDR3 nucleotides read TGTGCCAGCAGTTACTCGTCAGGGGAGGGGTATGGCTACACCTTC. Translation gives CASSYSSGEGYGYTF.

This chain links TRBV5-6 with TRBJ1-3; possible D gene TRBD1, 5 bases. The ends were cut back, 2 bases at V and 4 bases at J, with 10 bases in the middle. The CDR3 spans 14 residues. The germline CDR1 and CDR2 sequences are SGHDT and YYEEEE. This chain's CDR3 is CASSFRRVGNTIYF. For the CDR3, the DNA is TGTGCCAGCAGCTTCCGCAGGGTCGGAAACACCATATATTTT.

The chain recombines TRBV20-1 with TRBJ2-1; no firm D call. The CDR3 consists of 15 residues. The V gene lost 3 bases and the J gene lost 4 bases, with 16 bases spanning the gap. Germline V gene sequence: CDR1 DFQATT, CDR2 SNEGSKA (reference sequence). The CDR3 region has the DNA TGCAGTGCTAGTAACCCCGGGTGGAAATACAATGAGCAGTTCTTC. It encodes CSASNPGWKYNEQFF.

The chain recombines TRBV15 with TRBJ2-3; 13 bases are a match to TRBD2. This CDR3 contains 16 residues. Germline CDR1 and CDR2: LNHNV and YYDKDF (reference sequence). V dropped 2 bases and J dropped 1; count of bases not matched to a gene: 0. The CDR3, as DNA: TGTGCCACCAGCAGAACTAGCGGGGGGGGCACAGATACGCAGTATTTT. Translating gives CATSRTSGGGTDTQYF.

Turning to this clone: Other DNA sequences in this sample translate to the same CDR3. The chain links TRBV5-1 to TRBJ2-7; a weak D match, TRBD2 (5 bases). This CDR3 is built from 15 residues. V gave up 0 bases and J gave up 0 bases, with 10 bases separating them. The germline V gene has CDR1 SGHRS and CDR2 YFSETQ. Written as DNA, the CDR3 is TGCGCCAGCAGCTTGGGAGGGTCGAGCTCCTACGAGCAGTACTTC. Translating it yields CASSLGGSSSYEQYF.

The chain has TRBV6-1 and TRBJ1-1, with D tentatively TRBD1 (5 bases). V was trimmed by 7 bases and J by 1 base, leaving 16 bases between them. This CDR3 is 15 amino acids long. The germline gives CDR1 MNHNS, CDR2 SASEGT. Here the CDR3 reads CASTLDGGWNTEAFF. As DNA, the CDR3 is TGTGCCAGCACTTTGGATGGGGGGTGGAACACTGAAGCTTTCTTT.

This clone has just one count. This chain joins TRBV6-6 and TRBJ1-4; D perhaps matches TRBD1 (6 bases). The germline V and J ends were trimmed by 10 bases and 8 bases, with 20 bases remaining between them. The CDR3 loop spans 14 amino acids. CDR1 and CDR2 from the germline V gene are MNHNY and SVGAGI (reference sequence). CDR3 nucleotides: TGTGCCACTTCGTCCGGCAGGGGACCGGAAAAACTGTTTTTT. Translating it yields CATSSGRGPEKLFF.

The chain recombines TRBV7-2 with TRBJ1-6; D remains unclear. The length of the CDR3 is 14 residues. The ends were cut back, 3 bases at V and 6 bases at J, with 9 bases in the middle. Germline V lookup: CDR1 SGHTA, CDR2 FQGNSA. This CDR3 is CASSFAGINSPLHF. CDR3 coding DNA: TGTGCCAGCAGCTTCGCAGGAATTAATTCACCCCTCCACTTT.

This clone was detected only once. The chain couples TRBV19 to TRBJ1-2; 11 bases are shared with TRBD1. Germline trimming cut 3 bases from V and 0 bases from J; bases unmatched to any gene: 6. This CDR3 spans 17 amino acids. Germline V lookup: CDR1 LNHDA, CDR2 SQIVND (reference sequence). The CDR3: CASSIGQGAQANYGYTF. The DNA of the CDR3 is TGTGCCAGTAGTATCGGACAGGGGGCCCAAGCTAACTATGGCTACACCTTC.

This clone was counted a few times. In nucleotides, the CDR3 is TGCGCCAGCAGCAGGGACTCCTTTTCAAACTACGAGCAGTACTTC. It codes for CASSRDSFSNYEQYF. This chain links TRBV4-1 with TRBJ2-7; possible D gene TRBD2, 6 bases. This CDR3 is built from 15 residues. V was clipped by 5 bases and J by 3 bases, with 17 bases between them. CDR1 is MGHRA, CDR2 YSYEKL, per germline.

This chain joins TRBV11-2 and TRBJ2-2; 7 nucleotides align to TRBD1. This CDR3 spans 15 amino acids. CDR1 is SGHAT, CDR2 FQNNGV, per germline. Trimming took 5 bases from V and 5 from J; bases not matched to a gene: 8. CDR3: CASSPRDRGTGELFF. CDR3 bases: TGTGCCAGCAGCCCTCGGGACAGAGGGACCGGGGAGCTGTTTTTT.

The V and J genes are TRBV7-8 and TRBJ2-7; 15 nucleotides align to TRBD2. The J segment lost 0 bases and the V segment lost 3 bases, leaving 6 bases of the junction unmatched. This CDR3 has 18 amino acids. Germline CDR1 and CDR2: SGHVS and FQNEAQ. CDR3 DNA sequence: TGTGCCAGCAGCTTGGGGACTAGCGGGGGGCGAACCTCCTACGAGCAGTACTTC. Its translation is CASSLGTSGGRTSYEQYF.

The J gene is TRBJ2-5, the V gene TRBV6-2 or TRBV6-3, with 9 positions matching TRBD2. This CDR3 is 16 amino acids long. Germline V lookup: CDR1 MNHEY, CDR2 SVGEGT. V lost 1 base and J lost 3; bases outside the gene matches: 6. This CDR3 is CASSYYIAGEKETQYF. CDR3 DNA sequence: TGTGCCAGCAGTTACTATATAGCGGGGGAAAAAGAGACCCAGTACTTC.

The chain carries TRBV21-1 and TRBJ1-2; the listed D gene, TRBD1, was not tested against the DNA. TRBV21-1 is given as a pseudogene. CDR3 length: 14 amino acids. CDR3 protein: CASSAGQGLRGYTF. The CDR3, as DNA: TGTGCCAGCAGCGCCGGACAGGGTCTAAGGGGCTACACCTTC.

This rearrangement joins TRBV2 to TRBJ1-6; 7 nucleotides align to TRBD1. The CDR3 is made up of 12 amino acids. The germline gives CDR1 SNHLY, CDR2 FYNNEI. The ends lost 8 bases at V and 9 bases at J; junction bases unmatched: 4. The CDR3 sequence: CASVRQGSPLHF. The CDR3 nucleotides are TGTGCCAGCGTAAGACAGGGTTCACCCCTCCACTTT. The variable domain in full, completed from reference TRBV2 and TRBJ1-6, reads EPEVTQTPSHQVTQMGQEVILRCVPISNHLYFYWYRQILGQKVEFLVSFYNNEISEKSEIFDDQFSVERPDGSNFTLKIRSTKLEDSAMYFCASVRQGSPLHFGNGTRLTVT.